These 13 T cell receptor beta chains were all obtained from the same sample, sequenced in a study of cytomegalovirus exposure and HLA in healthy donors. Method: immunoSEQ multiplex PCR; TCRdb's copy keeps in-frame clones and lacks some. Of approximately 60,000 clones detected, approximately 95% appear once; the ten largest clones hold around 7%. Sequences were obtained from PBMCs. Every receptor here comes from a woman between 18 and 29 years old in good health and CMV-seropositive.

The chain joins TRBV5-1 to TRBJ1-6, with D unclear. The length of the CDR3 is 15 residues. Germline assignment: CDR1 SGHRS and CDR2 YFSETQ. The V end lost 0 bases, the J end lost 7 bases, and 11 bases lay between the germline ends. The CDR3 loop is CASSLEAGGNSPLHF. The CDR3 DNA reads as TGCGCCAGCAGCTTGGAGGCAGGAGGAAATTCACCCCTCCACTTT. The whole variable domain, filled in from reference TRBV5-1 and TRBJ1-6, reads KAGVTQTPRYLIKTRGQQVTLSCSPISGHRSVSWYQQTPGQGLQFLFEYFSETQRNKGNFPGRFSGRQFSNSRSEMNVSTLELGDSALYLCASSLEAGGNSPLHFGNGTRLTVT.

The V gene is TRBV13, the J gene TRBJ1-2; no clear D. Trimming removed 5 bases at V and 6 bases at J, with 13 bases between. CDR3 length: 13 amino acids. Per germline, CDR1 PRHDT and CDR2 FYEKMQ (reference sequence). CDR3 residues: CASSKAGRNGYTF. The CDR3 nucleotides read TGTGCCAGCAGCAAGGCAGGTCGGAATGGCTACACCTTC.

V usage is TRBV2 and J usage is TRBJ1-1; no firm D call. Germline V gives CDR1 SNHLY, CDR2 FYNNEI. The V and J ends lost 6 bases and 4 bases respectively, with 12 bases between them. This CDR3 region has 13 residues. The chain's CDR3 is CASRPAGSTEAFF. CDR3 in DNA: TGTGCCAGCAGACCAGCGGGTAGCACTGAAGCTTTCTTT.

The chain couples TRBV11-2 to TRBJ1-1; D perhaps matches TRBD1 (6 bases). The CDR3 is 14 amino acids. Per the germline V gene, CDR1 is SGHAT and CDR2 is FQNNGV. V lost 5 bases and J lost 1, with 11 bases in between. The DNA for the CDR3 is TGTGCCAGCAGCCGAATGACAGGGAACACTGAAGCTTTCTTT. Amino acids: CASSRMTGNTEAFF.

The chain uses TRBV28 and TRBJ2-3; D not certain. The CDR3 consists of 12 residues. Germline V gene sequence: CDR1 MDHEN, CDR2 SYDVKM. V lost 6 bases and J 0 bases, leaving 4 bases between the germline ends. CDR3 coding DNA: TGTGCCAGCAGCCCTAGCACAGATACGCAGTATTTT. This encodes CASSPSTDTQYF.

This clone was observed once. The junction and the germline gene differ at one end; a read error may be behind it. The rearrangement joins TRBV7-7 to TRBJ2-5, with a weak D call TRBD2 (5 bases). Germline V gene lookup returns CDR1 SSHAT and CDR2 FNYEAQ (reference sequence). The CDR3 is 13 amino acids. This chain's CDR3 is CASSLGGWETQYF. In nucleotides, the CDR3 is TGTGCTAGCAGCTTAGGAGGATGGGAGACCCAGTACTTC.

This chain uses TRBV18 with TRBJ2-2, with 7 bases fitting TRBD1. CDR1 and CDR2 from the germline V gene are KGHSH and LQKENI. The V segment lost 6 bases and the J segment 2 bases; nucleotides outside the gene matches: 9. The CDR3 loop spans 16 amino acids. CDR3 amino acids: CASSQAGTANTGELFF. The DNA of the CDR3 is TGTGCCAGCTCGCAGGCCGGGACAGCTAACACCGGGGAGCTGTTTTTT. Complete variable domain (other parts from reference TRBV18 and TRBJ2-2): NAGVMQNPRHLVRRRGQEARLRCSPMKGHSHVYWYRQLPEEGLKFMVYLQKENIIDESGMPKERFSAEFPKEGPSILRIQQVVRGDSAAYFCASSQAGTANTGELFFGEGSRLTVL.

The chain couples TRBV7-6 to TRBJ1-1; perhaps TRBD1 as D (6 bases). Germline CDR1 reads SGHVS; CDR2 reads FNYEAQ. Trimming took 5 bases from V and 4 from J, leaving 11 bases between them. The CDR3 contains 13 residues. DNA for the CDR3: TGTGCCAGCAGCATGCAGGGGTCCACTGAAGCTTTCTTT. Protein sequence: CASSMQGSTEAFF.

The chain's CDR3 is CACLDSFNEKLFF. CDR3 DNA sequence: TGTGCCTGCCTGGACAGCTTTAATGAAAAACTGTTTTTT. V gene TRBV30 combines with J gene TRBJ1-4; D is possibly TRBD1 (6 bases). This CDR3 spans 13 amino acids. The ends were cut back, 6 bases at V and 4 bases at J, with 12 bases in the middle. Germline V gives CDR1 GTSNPN, CDR2 SVGIG (reference sequence). The full variable domain, completed using reference TRBV30 and TRBJ1-4, is SQTIHQWPATLVQPVGSPLSLECTVEGTSNPNLYWYRQAAGRGLQLLFYSVGIGQISSEVPQNLSASRPQDRQFILSSKKLLLSDSGFYLCACLDSFNEKLFFGSGTQLSVL.

This sequence joins TRBV5-1 and TRBJ2-1, with 7 bases matching TRBD2. Per germline, CDR1 SGHRS and CDR2 YFSETQ. V gave up 0 bases and J gave up 5 bases; unmatched junction bases: 5. The CDR3 length is 15 residues. CDR3 nucleotide sequence: TGCGCCAGCAGCTTGGGGCCTAGCGGAAACAATGAGCAGTTCTTC. Translated: CASSLGPSGNNEQFF. The variable domain in full, with the rest retrieved from reference TRBV5-1 and TRBJ2-1, is KAGVTQTPRYLIKTRGQQVTLSCSPISGHRSVSWYQQTPGQGLQFLFEYFSETQRNKGNFPGRFSGRQFSNSRSEMNVSTLELGDSALYLCASSLGPSGNNEQFFGPGTRLTVL.

The genes are TRBV6-6 and TRBJ1-5; 8 nucleotides line up with TRBD1. V was clipped by 6 bases and J by 2 bases; unmatched bases: 6. CDR1 is MNHNY, CDR2 SVGAGI, per germline (reference sequence). The CDR3 length is 15 residues. The CDR3 nucleotides are TGTGCCAGCAGGAAAACAGGGGGTGGCAATCAGCCCCAGCATTTT. Translation gives CASRKTGGGNQPQHF.

This sequence joins TRBV27 and TRBJ1-6; no clear D. Germline CDR1 reads MNHEY; CDR2 reads SMNVEV (reference sequence). Trimming took off 3 bases at V and 13 bases at J, with 19 bases between the two ends. This CDR3 is 15 amino acids long. The CDR3 spells CASSFYTETHLPLHF. In DNA, the CDR3 is TGTGCCAGCAGTTTTTATACAGAGACGCACTTGCCCCTCCACTTT.

The chain joins TRBV15 to TRBJ1-6; no clear D gene. V lost 1 base, J lost 10 bases, and 8 bases lay in between. Per the germline V gene, CDR1 is LNHNV and CDR2 is YYDKDF (reference sequence). The CDR3 is made up of 13 amino acids. The CDR3 nucleotides read TGTGCCACCAGCAGAGGCCCGGGGTCACCCCTCCACTTT. As protein: CATSRGPGSPLHF.